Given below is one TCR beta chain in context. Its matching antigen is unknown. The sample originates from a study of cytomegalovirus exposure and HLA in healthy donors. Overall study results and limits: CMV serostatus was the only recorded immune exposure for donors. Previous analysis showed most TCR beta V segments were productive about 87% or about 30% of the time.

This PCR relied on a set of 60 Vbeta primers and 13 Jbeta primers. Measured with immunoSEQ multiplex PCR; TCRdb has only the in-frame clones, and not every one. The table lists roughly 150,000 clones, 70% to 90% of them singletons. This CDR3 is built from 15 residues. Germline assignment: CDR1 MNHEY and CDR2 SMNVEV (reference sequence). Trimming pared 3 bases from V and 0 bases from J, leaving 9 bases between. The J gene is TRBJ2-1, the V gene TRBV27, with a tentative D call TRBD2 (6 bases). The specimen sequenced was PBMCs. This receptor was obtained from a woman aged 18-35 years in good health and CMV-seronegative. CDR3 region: CASSLRGDSYNEQFF. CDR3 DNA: TGTGCCAGCAGTTTGCGCGGGGACTCCTACAATGAGCAGTTCTTC.